This T cell receptor beta chain was identified during a study of blood T cell repertoires in COVID-19. Overall study context: Spain, Italy and the United States supplied samples that represented acute and convalescent COVID-19. Sources were T cells, B-cell-depleted T cells, or PBMCs; the material itself was cDNA or gDNA.

In the authors' methods: Scientists estimated how many nucleated cells there were by amplifying reference gene primers. Sequencing was performed with immunoSEQ multiplex PCR; in TCRdb, only in-frame clones are kept and a portion is missing. V and J calls and clone size follow that table, whereas D and trimming were derived from the DNA. This table has some 250,000 clones, 70% to 80% appearing once. V was clipped by 1 base and J by 2 bases; unmatched bases: 4. The CDR3 contains 15 residues. Germline V CDR1 and CDR2: SSHAT, FNYEAQ (reference sequence). Sequencing used peripheral blood. This TCR derives from a woman of 80 years or more with acute or convalescent COVID-19. The V call is TRBV7-7, the J call TRBJ2-5; 7 bases match TRBD1. CDR3 nucleotides: TGTGCCAGCAGCTTAGGACAGGGTAGGCAAGAGACCCAGTACTTC. Amino acid sequence: CASSLGQGRQETQYF.